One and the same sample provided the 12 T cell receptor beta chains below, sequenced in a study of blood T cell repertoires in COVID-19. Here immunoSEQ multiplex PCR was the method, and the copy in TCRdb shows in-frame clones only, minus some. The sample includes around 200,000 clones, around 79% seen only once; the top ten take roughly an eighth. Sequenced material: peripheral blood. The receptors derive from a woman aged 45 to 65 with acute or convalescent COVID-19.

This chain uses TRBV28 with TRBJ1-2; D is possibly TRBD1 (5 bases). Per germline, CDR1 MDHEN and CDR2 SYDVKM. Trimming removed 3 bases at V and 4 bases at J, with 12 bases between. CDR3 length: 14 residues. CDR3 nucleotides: TGTGCCAGCAGTTTGGCCACCAGGGTCTATGGCTACACCTTC. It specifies CASSLATRVYGYTF.

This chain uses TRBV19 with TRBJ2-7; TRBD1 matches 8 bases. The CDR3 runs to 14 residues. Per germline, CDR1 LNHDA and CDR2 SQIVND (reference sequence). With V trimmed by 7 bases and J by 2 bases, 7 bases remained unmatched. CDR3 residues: CASKEQTGAYEQYF. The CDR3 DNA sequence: TGTGCCAGTAAAGAGCAGACAGGGGCCTACGAGCAGTACTTC.

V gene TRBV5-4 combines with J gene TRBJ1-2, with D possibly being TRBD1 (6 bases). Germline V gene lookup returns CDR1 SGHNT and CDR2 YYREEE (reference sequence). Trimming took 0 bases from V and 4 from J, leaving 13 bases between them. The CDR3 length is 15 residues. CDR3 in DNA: TGTGCCAGCAGCTTGGTCGGGGGCGGGGGCTATGGCTACACCTTC. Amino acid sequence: CASSLVGGGGYGYTF. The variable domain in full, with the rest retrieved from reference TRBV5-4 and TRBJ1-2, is ETGVTQSPTHLIKTRGQQVTLRCSSQSGHNTVSWYQQALGQGPQFIFQYYREEENGRGNFPPRFSGLQFPNYSSELNVNALELDDSALYLCASSLVGGGGYGYTFGSGTRLTVV.

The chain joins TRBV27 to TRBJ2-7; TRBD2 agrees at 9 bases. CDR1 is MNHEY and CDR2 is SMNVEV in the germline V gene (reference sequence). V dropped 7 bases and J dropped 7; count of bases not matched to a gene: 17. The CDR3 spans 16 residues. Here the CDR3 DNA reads TGTGCCAGCATCCCCAAAAGACCGGGACTAGCAGGAGAGCAGTACTTC. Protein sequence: CASIPKRPGLAGEQYF.

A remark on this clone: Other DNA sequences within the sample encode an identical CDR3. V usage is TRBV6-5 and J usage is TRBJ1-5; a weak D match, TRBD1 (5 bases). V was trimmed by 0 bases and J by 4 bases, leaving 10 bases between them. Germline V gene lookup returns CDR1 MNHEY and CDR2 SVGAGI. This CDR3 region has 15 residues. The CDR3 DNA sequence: TGTGCCAGCAGTTACTCGCGGGGCCTGAATCAGCCCCAGCATTTT. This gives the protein CASSYSRGLNQPQHF.

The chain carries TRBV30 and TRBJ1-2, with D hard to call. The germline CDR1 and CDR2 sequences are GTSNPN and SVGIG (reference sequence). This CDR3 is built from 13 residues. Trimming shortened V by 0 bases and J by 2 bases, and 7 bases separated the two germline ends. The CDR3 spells CAWSVAGNYGYTF. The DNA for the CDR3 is TGTGCCTGGAGTGTTGCAGGAAACTATGGCTACACCTTC.

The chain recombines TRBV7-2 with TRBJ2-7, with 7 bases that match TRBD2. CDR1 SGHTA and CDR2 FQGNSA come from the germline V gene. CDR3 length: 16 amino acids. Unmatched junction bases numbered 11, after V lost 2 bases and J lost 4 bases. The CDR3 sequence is CASSLPGGSLMYEQYF. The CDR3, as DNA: TGTGCCAGCAGCTTACCTGGCGGGAGCCTTATGTACGAGCAGTACTTC.

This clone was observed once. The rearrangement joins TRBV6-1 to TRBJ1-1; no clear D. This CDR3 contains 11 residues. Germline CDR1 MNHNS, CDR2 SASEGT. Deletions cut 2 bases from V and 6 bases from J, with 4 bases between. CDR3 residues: CASSESSEAFF. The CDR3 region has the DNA TGTGCCAGCAGTGAATCGTCTGAAGCTTTCTTT.

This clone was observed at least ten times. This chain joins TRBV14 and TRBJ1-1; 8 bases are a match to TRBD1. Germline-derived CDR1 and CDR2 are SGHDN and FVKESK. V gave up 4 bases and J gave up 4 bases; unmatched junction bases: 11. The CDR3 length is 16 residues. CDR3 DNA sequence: TGTGCCAGCAGCCTACAGGGGGGTCGGTTTGGCACTGAAGCTTTCTTT. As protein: CASSLQGGRFGTEAFF.

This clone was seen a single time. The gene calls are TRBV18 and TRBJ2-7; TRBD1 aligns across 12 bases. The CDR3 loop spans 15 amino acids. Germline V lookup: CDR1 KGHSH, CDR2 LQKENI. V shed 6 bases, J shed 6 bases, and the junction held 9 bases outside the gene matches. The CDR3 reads CASSRGTGGLSEQYF. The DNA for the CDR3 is TGTGCCAGCTCTCGCGGGACAGGGGGCCTCTCCGAGCAGTACTTC.

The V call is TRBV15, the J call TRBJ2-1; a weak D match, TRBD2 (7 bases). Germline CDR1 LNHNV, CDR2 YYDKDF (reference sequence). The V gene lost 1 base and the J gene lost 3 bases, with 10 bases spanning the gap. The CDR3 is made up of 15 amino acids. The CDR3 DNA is TGTGCCACCAGCAGAGGGGGGGGGCGCTACAATGAGCAGTTCTTC. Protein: CATSRGGGRYNEQFF.

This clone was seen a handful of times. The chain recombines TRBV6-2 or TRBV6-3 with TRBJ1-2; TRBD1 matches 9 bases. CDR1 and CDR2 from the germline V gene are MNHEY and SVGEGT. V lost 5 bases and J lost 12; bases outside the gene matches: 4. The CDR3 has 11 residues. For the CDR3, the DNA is TGTGCCAGCAGTCTACAGGGGGCGCACACCTTC. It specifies CASSLQGAHTF.